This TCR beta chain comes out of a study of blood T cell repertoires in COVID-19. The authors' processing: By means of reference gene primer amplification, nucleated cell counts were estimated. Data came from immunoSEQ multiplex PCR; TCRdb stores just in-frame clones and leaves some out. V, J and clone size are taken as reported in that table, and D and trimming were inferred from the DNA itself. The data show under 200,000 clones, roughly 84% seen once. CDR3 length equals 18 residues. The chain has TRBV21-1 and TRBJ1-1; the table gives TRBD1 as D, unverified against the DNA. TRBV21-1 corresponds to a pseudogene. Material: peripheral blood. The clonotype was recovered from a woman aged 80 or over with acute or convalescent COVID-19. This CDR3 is CASSKVDRGIQCSTEAFF. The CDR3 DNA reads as TGTGCCAGCAGCAAGGTCGACAGGGGTATACAGTGCAGCACTGAAGCTTTCTTT.